This entry features one T cell receptor beta chain sequence. Its target is unknown. The CDR3 covers 12 residues. CDR1 is MNHEY, CDR2 SMNVEV, per germline (reference sequence). V lost 7 bases and J 2 bases, leaving 8 bases between the germline ends. The sequenced target, TCR beta, came from blood CD8+ and CD4+ T cells. Negative isolation yielded CD4+ and CD8+ T cells, and FACS enriched TEMRA cells. Reverse transcription of roughly 0.45 to 1 ug RNA was performed with random hexamers. From the immunoSEQ multiplex PCR reads, TCRdb called clonotypes with MiXCR, one entry per CDR3 protein. The sample yields about 81,000 distinct CDR3 sequences, approximately 95% seen once. The data originate from a study of CD8 T cells in Susac syndrome. As for the study in general: Blood was drawn from patients with Susac syndrome. At that point, they were therapy-naive, on corticosteroids, or on intravenous immunoglobulin alone.

Regarding the study as a whole: The authors found 15 to 20 Susac-specific public clones in total CD8+ repertoires and roughly five in CD8+ TEMRA repertoires.

This TCR came from a human donor with Susac syndrome. Sequenced material: CD8+ T cells from PBMCs. The rearrangement links TRBV27 to TRBJ1-2; D ambiguous. CDR3 region: CASKGGNYGYTF. The CDR3 DNA is TGTGCCAGCAAAGGAGGGAACTATGGCTACACCTTC.